These 24 T cell receptor beta chains share one sample of origin, sequenced in a study of cytomegalovirus exposure and HLA in healthy donors. Use of 60 Vbeta and 13 Jbeta primers characterized the PCR. The repertoire was sequenced with immunoSEQ multiplex PCR; TCRdb's copy has only in-frame clones and lacks some. The sample consists of fewer than 150,000 clones, around two thirds of them appearing once. Sequencing input: PBMCs. The source of these receptors is a middle-aged woman in good health and CMV-seropositive.

This clone came up a few times. The chain couples TRBV6-5 to TRBJ1-1; D ambiguous. Germline-derived CDR1 and CDR2 are MNHEY and SVGAGI. Trimming shortened V by 5 bases and J by 4 bases, and 14 bases separated the two germline ends. This CDR3 is built from 14 residues. CDR3 coding DNA: TGTGCCAGCAGTAAACCGGGAGGTGGCACTGAAGCTTTCTTT. This translates into CASSKPGGGTEAFF.

The J gene is TRBJ2-7, the V gene TRBV6-5, with 8 nucleotides matching TRBD2. Germline-derived CDR1 and CDR2 are MNHEY and SVGAGI. V shed 6 bases and J 4 bases; nucleotides not matched to a gene: 5. The length of the CDR3 is 13 residues. CDR3 nucleotide sequence: TGTGCCAGCAGCCTTGGACTAGCTTACGAGCAGTACTTC. It yields the protein CASSLGLAYEQYF.

This clone was detected only a few times. V is TRBV7-9 and J is TRBJ2-7, with unresolved D. The CDR3 has 12 amino acids. Looked up from germline, CDR1 is SEHNR and CDR2 is FQNEAQ (reference sequence). V was pared by 6 bases and J by 4 bases, with 10 bases between. DNA for the CDR3: TGTGCCAGCAGTCCATCATTTTACGAGCAGTACTTC. Its translation is CASSPSFYEQYF.

The J gene is TRBJ2-5, the V gene TRBV6-1, with TRBD1 matching 9 bases. Germline loops: CDR1 MNHNS, CDR2 SASEGT. V lost 6 bases to trimming and J lost 4 bases; unmatched junction nucleotides: 6. The CDR3 covers 14 residues. The CDR3 DNA reads as TGTGCCAGCAGGAAACAGGGGGCAAGAGAGACCCAGTACTTC. It encodes CASRKQGARETQYF.

The J gene is TRBJ2-1, the V gene TRBV6-6, with D perhaps matching TRBD1 (5 bases). The CDR3 spans 15 residues. Germline CDR1 is MNHNY and CDR2 is SVGAGI (reference sequence). Trimming cost V 2 bases and J 2 bases, with 10 bases left between them. The CDR3 loop is CASSYIGDPYNEQFF. The CDR3 region has the DNA TGTGCCAGCAGTTACATAGGGGATCCCTACAATGAGCAGTTCTTC.

The J gene is TRBJ2-7, the V gene TRBV7-6; no reliable D call. This CDR3 contains 14 residues. Trimming cost V 5 bases and J 4 bases, with 15 bases left between them. CDR1 is SGHVS and CDR2 is FNYEAQ in the germline V gene. The CDR3 here is CASSPSVLSYEQYF. DNA of the CDR3: TGTGCCAGCAGCCCTTCTGTTCTCTCTTACGAGCAGTACTTC.

The chain employs TRBV9 and TRBJ1-2, with D perhaps matching TRBD1 (6 bases). CDR1 is SGDLS and CDR2 is YYNGEE in the germline V gene. Trimming stripped 3 bases from V and 2 bases from J, with 17 bases between. The CDR3 covers 16 residues. CDR3 bases: TGTGCCAGCAGCGAAGGGGGGGCAGGGATCAACTATGGCTACACCTTC. Translating gives CASSEGGAGINYGYTF.

This clone was observed a handful of times. The rearrangement joins TRBV11-3 to TRBJ2-5; the D gene is possibly TRBD2 (5 bases). Trimming pared 8 bases from V and 2 bases from J, leaving 9 bases between. The germline V gene has CDR1 SGHNT and CDR2 YENEEA. The CDR3 length is 12 residues. In DNA form, the CDR3 reads TGTGCCAGCTCACGGGGACAAGAGACCCAGTACTTC. This encodes CASSRGQETQYF.

The gene calls are TRBV9 and TRBJ2-1; 11 bases map to TRBD1. This CDR3 has 15 residues. The junction had 6 bases not matched to a gene; V was cut back by 5 bases and J by 5 bases. CDR1 is SGDLS, CDR2 YYNGEE, per germline. The CDR3 DNA follows: TGTGCCAGCAGTCAGGACAGGGGGCTCAACAATGAGCAGTTCTTC. Amino acid sequence: CASSQDRGLNNEQFF.

The chain links TRBV6-5 to TRBJ2-5; D uncertain. Trimming took 0 bases from V and 1 from J, leaving 12 bases between them. In germline, CDR1 is MNHEY, CDR2 SVGAGI. The CDR3 spans 16 residues. CDR3 region: CASSYSINSRQETQYF. For the CDR3, the DNA is TGTGCCAGCAGTTACTCGATAAACTCACGCCAAGAGACCCAGTACTTC.

The chain employs TRBV7-9 and TRBJ1-1; D call uncertain. Germline CDR1 is SEHNR and CDR2 is FQNEAQ (reference sequence). Trimming took 4 bases from V and 0 from J, leaving 6 bases between them. This CDR3 spans 13 amino acids. The CDR3 sequence: CASSSRLNTEAFF. The CDR3 coding sequence is TGTGCCAGCAGCTCGAGGCTGAACACTGAAGCTTTCTTT.

The V gene is TRBV14, the J gene TRBJ2-5; D unclear. This CDR3 has 15 amino acids. CDR1 is SGHDN, CDR2 FVKESK, per germline. Trimming cost V 0 bases and J 5 bases, with 13 bases left between them. CDR3 in DNA: TGTGCCAGCAGCCAAGATGTGTGGGCCCCGGAGACCCAGTACTTC. Translation: CASSQDVWAPETQYF.

In nucleotides, the CDR3 is TGCGCCAGCAGCAGGGACTCCGATTACGAGCAGTACTTC. It specifies CASSRDSDYEQYF. This sequence joins TRBV5-1 and TRBJ2-7, with a weak D call TRBD2 (6 bases). CDR1 is SGHRS and CDR2 is YFSETQ in the germline V gene. The V end lost 4 bases, the J end lost 4 bases, and 12 bases lay between the germline ends. The CDR3 loop spans 13 amino acids. The complete variable domain, with remaining parts taken from reference TRBV5-1 and TRBJ2-7, reads KAGVTQTPRYLIKTRGQQVTLSCSPISGHRSVSWYQQTPGQGLQFLFEYFSETQRNKGNFPGRFSGRQFSNSRSEMNVSTLELGDSALYLCASSRDSDYEQYFGPGTRLTVT.

The genes are TRBV5-1 and TRBJ1-2; TRBD1 matches 8 bases. V shed 4 bases, J shed 6 bases, and the junction held 5 bases outside the gene matches. The CDR3 is made up of 13 amino acids. CDR1 is SGHRS and CDR2 is YFSETQ in the germline V gene. Written as DNA, the CDR3 is TGCGCCAGCAGCCCTGGGACAGGAGATGGCTACACCTTC. Amino acids: CASSPGTGDGYTF.

This chain connects TRBV21-1 to TRBJ2-1; the table's D call of TRBD2 was not tested on the DNA. TRBV21-1 is shown as a pseudogene. The CDR3 spans 12 residues. Written as DNA, the CDR3 is TGTGCCAGCAGCCCGGGACTCAATGAGCAGTTCTTC. Amino acid sequence: CASSPGLNEQFF.

The V gene is TRBV2, the J gene TRBJ1-1; no clear D gene. The germline gives CDR1 SNHLY, CDR2 FYNNEI. V was pared by 6 bases and J by 7 bases, with 9 bases between. This CDR3 is 11 amino acids long. This CDR3 is CASSPAYEAFF. In DNA form, the CDR3 reads TGTGCCAGCAGCCCTGCCTATGAAGCTTTCTTT.

This chain joins TRBV4-1 and TRBJ1-2; TRBD1 agrees at 8 bases. Germline assignment: CDR1 MGHRA and CDR2 YSYEKL. V lost 4 bases, J lost 5 bases, and 12 bases stayed unmatched. The CDR3 covers 16 residues. Written as DNA, the CDR3 is TGCGCCAGCAGCCGGACACAGGGGGAGATAATATATGGCTACACCTTC. It yields the protein CASSRTQGEIIYGYTF.

The chain is built from TRBV14 and TRBJ1-2; TRBD1 matches at 7 bases. The CDR3 is 18 amino acids. Germline CDR1 and CDR2: SGHDN and FVKESK. V trimming: 4 bases; J trimming: 7 bases; junction bases outside the gene matches: 21. The CDR3 DNA follows: TGTGCCAGCAGCCGGGGACGTCGGGGACAGCAGCATCCAGGTGGCTACACCTTC. It codes for CASSRGRRGQQHPGGYTF.

This rearrangement joins TRBV10-1 to TRBJ1-1; 10 positions agree with TRBD1. Trimming took 2 bases from V and 3 from J; bases not matched to a gene: 6. The V gene's germline CDR1 is WNHNN and CDR2 SYGVQD (reference sequence). This CDR3 is 16 amino acids long. DNA for the CDR3: TGCGCCAGCAGTGAGGACAGGGGGCGATGTGACACTGAAGCTTTCTTT. This sequence encodes CASSEDRGRCDTEAFF.

The chain couples TRBV11-2 to TRBJ2-3, with TRBD1 matching over 8 bases. The CDR3 covers 14 residues. Germline CDR1 reads SGHAT; CDR2 reads FQNNGV. V dropped 5 bases and J dropped 6; count of bases not matched to a gene: 7. CDR3: CASSERQGLDTQYF. The CDR3 coding sequence is TGTGCCAGCAGCGAAAGACAGGGGCTGGATACGCAGTATTTT.

The chain couples TRBV5-4 to TRBJ1-2; TRBD1 matches 7 bases. CDR1 is SGHNT, CDR2 YYREEE, per germline (reference sequence). V gave up 4 bases and J gave up 1 base; unmatched junction bases: 13. The CDR3 has 17 residues. The CDR3 loop is CASSPRTGGEINYGYTF. The CDR3 DNA sequence: TGTGCCAGCAGCCCGCGGACAGGCGGAGAAATTAACTATGGCTACACCTTC.

The rearrangement links TRBV2 to TRBJ2-5; unclear D gene. Per the germline V gene, CDR1 is SNHLY and CDR2 is FYNNEI. With 3 bases removed from V and 0 bases from J, the gap between germline ends came to 8 bases. The length of the CDR3 is 14 residues. CDR3 sequence: CASSETQYQETQYF. In DNA form, the CDR3 reads TGTGCCAGCAGTGAGACACAGTACCAAGAGACCCAGTACTTC.

The V gene is TRBV25-1, the J gene TRBJ2-7, with 9 bases matching TRBD1. The CDR3 has 15 amino acids. In germline, CDR1 is MGHDK, CDR2 SYGVNS. V lost 3 bases, J lost 9 bases, and 12 bases stayed unmatched. CDR3 DNA sequence: TGTGCCAGCAGTGACCCGGGACAGGGTGAAAGTGGGCAGTACTTC. Its protein is CASSDPGQGESGQYF.

The chain joins TRBV9 to TRBJ1-3, with 8 nucleotides matching TRBD1. The CDR3 extends over 15 amino acids. In germline, CDR1 is SGDLS, CDR2 YYNGEE. The V gene end was trimmed by 3 bases and the J gene end by 2 bases; junction bases not matched to a gene: 4. This CDR3 is CASSEEQGAGNTIYF. CDR3 DNA: TGTGCCAGCAGCGAAGAACAGGGGGCTGGAAACACCATATATTTT. Full variable domain (missing parts from reference TRBV9 and TRBJ1-3): DSGVTQTPKHLITATGQRVTLRCSPRSGDLSVYWYQQSLDQGLQFLIQYYNGEERAKGNILERFSAQQFPDLHSELNLSSLELGDSALYFCASSEEQGAGNTIYFGEGSWLTVV.